At least ten counts were recorded for the clone carrying this T cell receptor beta chain. Antigen: not known. Sequencing libraries for TCR beta were prepared with iRepertoire HTBI primers and Arm-PCR of CDR3 regions. TCRdb independently ran MiXCR on the multiplex PCR reads; one entry per CDR3 protein. Of 400,000 to 450,000 distinct CDR3 sequences in the sample, 16% were seen once. This record belongs to a study of regulatory T cells in long-lasting Graves disease. CDR1 DFQATT and CDR2 SNEGSKA come from the germline V gene (reference sequence). The CDR3 is 18 residues long. V was trimmed by 0 bases and J by 8 bases, leaving 26 bases between them. Findings and limits, study-wide: There was favoring of TRBV28, TRBJ1-2 and TRBJ2-5 in persistent disease.

Sample time point: newly diagnosed GD, antithyroid drugs for less than 3 months. There was RNA extracted from PBMCs, and the TCR library was made from it. These data also formed part of another study, on T cells in Graves' hyperthyroidism and ophthalmopathy. That study adds: Each diagnosis drew on symptoms, thyroxine, TRAb, thyroid ultrasound and orbital computed tomography findings. Ophthalmopathy was identified by the model a median around 6.3 months ahead of onset.

This chain joins TRBV20-1 and TRBJ2-1; D assignment may be TRBD1 or TRBD2 (5 bases each). Source: peripheral blood mononuclear cells (PBMCs), taken at new diagnosis, from a patient treated with antithyroid drugs. The origin of this receptor is a woman in her thirties with Graves disease. The DNA for the CDR3 is TGCAGTGCTAGAGATGGATTCTTGGCGGGCCTGGGGGACGATGAGCAGTTCTTC. As protein: CSARDGFLAGLGDDEQFF.